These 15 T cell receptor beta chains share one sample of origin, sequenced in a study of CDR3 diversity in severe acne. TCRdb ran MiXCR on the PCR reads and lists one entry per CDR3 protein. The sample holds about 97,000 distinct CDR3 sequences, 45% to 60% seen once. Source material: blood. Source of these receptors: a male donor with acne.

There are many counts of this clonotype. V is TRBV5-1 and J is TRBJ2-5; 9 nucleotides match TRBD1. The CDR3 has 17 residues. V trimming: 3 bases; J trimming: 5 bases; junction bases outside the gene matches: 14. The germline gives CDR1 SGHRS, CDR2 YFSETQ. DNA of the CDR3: TGCGCCAGCAGCTATCCTTTCCCGGGACAGGGCGGCGAGACCCAGTACTTC. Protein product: CASSYPFPGQGGETQYF.

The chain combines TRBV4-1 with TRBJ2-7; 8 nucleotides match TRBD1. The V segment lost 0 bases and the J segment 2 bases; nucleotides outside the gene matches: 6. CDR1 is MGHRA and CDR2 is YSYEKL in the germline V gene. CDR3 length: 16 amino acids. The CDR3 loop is CASSQEYPGGTYEQYF. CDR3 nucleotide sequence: TGCGCCAGCAGCCAAGAGTACCCAGGGGGCACCTACGAGCAGTACTTC.

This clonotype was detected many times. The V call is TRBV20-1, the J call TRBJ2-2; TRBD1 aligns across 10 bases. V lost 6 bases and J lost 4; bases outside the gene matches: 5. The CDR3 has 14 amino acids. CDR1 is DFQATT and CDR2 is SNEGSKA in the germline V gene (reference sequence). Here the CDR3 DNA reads TGCAGTGCCAAGGGACAGGGGCCCACCGGGGAGCTGTTTTTT. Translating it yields CSAKGQGPTGELFF.

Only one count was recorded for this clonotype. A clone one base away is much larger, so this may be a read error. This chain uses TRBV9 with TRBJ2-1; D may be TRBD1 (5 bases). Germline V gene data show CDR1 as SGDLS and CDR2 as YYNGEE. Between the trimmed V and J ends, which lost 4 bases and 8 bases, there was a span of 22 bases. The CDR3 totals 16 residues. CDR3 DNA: TGTGCCAGCAGCTCCTCCGATGAAGGGGCACGCGATGAGCAGTTCTTC. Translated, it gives CASSSSDEGARDEQFF.

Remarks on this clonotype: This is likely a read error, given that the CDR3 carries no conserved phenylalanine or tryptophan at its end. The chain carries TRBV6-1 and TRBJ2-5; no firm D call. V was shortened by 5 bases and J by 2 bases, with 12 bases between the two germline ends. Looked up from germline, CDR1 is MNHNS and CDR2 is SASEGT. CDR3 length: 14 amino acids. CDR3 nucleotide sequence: TGTGCCAGCAGTATCCCGGACCAGCAAGAGACCCAGTACCTC. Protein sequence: CASSIPDQQETQYL.

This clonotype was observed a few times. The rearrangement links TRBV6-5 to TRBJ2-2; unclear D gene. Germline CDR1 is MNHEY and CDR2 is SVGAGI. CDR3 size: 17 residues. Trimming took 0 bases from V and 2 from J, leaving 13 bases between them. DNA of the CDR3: TGTGCCAGCAGTTACTCTCGGAACGGCCTAAACACCGGGGAGCTGTTTTTT. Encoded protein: CASSYSRNGLNTGELFF.

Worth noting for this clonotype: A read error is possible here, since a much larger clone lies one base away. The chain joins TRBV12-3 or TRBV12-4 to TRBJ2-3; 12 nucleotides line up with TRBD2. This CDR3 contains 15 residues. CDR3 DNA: TGTGCCAGCAGTGAACTAGCGGGAGGTACAGATGCGCAGTATTTT. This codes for CASSELAGGTDAQYF.

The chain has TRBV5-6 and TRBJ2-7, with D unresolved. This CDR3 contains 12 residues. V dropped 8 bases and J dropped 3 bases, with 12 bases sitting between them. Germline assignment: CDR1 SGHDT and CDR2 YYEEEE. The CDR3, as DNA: TGTGCCAGTAGTACGAACAGCTACGAGCAGTACTTC. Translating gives CASSTNSYEQYF.

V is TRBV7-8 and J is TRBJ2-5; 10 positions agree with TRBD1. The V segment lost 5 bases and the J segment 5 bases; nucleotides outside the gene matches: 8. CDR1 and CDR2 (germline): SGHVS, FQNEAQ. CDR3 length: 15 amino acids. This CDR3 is CASSPPLGQGETQYF. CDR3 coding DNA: TGTGCCAGCAGCCCCCCTTTGGGACAGGGGGAGACCCAGTACTTC.

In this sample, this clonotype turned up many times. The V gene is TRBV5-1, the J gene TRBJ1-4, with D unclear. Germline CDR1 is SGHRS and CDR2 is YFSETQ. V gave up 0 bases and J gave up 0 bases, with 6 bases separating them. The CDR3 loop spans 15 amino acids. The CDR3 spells CASSLDTATNEKLFF. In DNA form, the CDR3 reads TGCGCCAGCAGCTTGGACACAGCAACTAATGAAAAACTGTTTTTT.

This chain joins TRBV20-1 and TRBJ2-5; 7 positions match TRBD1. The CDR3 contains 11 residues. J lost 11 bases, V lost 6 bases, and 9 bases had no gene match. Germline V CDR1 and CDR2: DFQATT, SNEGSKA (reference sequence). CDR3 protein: CSAGDSSTQYF. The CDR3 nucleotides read TGCAGTGCGGGGGACAGCTCGACACAGTACTTC.

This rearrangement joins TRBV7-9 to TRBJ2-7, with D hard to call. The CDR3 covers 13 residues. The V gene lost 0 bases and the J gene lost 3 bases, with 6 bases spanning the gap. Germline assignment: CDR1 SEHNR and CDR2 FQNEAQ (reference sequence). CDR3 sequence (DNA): TGTGCCAGCAGCTTAGCCGGCCACTACGAGCAGTACTTC. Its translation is CASSLAGHYEQYF.

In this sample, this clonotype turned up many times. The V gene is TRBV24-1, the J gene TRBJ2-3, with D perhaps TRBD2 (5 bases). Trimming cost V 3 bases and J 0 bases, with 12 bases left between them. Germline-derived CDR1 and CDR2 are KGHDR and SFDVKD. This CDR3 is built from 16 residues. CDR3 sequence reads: CATSDPQRSSTDTQYF. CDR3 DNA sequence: TGTGCCACCAGTGATCCCCAGCGGTCTAGCACAGATACGCAGTATTTT.

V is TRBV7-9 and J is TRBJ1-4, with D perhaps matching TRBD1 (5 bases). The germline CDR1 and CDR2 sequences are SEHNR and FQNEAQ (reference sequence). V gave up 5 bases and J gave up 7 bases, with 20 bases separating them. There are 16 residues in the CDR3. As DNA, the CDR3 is TGTGCCAGCAGCCTAGATGGGGGGTGCGCTAGTGAAAAACTGTTTTTT. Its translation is CASSLDGGCASEKLFF.

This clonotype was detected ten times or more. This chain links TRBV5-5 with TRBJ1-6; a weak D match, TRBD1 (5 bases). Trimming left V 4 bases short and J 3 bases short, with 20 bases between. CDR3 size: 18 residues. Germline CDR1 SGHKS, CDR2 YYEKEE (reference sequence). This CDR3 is CASSPGPSTQGYNSPLHF. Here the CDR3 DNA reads TGTGCCAGCAGCCCGGGACCCTCGACCCAGGGCTATAATTCACCCCTCCACTTT.